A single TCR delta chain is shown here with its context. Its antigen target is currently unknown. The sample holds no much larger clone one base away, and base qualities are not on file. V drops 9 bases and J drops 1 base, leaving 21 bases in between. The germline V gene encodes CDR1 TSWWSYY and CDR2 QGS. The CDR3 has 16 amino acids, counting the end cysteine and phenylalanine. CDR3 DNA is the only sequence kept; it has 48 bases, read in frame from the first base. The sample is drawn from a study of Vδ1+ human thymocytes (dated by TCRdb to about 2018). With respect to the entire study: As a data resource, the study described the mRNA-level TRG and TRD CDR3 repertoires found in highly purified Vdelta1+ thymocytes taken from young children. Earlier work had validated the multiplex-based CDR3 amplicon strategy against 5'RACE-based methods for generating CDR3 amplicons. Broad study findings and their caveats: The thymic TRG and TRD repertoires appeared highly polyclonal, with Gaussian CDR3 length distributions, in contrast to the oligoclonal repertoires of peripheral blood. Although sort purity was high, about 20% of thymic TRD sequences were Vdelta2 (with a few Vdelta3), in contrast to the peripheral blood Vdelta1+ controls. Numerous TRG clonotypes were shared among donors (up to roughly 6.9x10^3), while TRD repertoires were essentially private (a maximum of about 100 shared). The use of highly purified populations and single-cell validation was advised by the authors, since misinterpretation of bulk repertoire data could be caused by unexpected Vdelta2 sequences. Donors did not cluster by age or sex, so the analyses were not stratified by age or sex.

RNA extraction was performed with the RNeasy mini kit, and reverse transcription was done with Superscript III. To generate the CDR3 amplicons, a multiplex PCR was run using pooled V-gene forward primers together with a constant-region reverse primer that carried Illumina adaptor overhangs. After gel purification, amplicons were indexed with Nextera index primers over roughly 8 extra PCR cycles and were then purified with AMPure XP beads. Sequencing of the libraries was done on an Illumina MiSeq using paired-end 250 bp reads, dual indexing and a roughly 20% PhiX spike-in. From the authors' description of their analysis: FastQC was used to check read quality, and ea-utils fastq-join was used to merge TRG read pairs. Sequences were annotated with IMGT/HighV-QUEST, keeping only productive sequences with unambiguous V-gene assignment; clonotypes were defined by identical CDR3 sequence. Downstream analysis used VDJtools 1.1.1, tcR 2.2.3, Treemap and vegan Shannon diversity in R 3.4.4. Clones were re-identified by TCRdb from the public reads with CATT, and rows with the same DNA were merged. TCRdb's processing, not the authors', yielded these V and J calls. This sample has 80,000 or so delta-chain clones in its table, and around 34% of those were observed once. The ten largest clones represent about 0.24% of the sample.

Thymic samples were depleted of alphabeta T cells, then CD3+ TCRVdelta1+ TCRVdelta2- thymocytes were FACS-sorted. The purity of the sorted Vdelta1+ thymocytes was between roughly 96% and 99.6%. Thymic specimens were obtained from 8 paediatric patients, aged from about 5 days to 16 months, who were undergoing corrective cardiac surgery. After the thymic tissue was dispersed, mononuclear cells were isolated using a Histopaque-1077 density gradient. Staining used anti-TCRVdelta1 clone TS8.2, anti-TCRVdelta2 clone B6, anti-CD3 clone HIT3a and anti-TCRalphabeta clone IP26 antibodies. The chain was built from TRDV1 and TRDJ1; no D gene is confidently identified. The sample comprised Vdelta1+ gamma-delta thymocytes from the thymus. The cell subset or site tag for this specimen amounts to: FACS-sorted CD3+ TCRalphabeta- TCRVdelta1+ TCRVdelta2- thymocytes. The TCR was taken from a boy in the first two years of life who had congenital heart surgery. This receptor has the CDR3 CALEEERTQTTDKLIF. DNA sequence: TGTGCTCTAGAGGAGGAGAGGACGCAGACCACCGATAAACTCATCTTT.